This T cell receptor (beta chain) came from a study of blood T cell repertoires in COVID-19. Libraries were prepared by immunoSEQ multiplex PCR; TCRdb keeps only in-frame clonotypes and omits some of them. The profile shows about 46,000 clones, about 89% of them singletons. Germline CDR1 and CDR2: GTSNPN and SVGIG (reference sequence). CDR3 length equals 14 residues. V lost 3 bases and J 2 bases, leaving 11 bases between the germline ends. The TCR originated in a man aged 55 to 70 with active or convalescent COVID-19. Sequencing was carried out using peripheral blood. The chain has TRBV30 and TRBJ1-5, with a tentative D call TRBD1 (6 bases). The CDR3 loop reads CAWSQGFGNQPQHF. The CDR3 DNA reads TGTGCCTGGAGCCAGGGGTTTGGCAATCAGCCCCAGCATTTT.